This TCR beta chain originates from a study of CD8 T cells in ankylosing spondylitis. Findings and limits, study-wide: There was a TCR beta motif, made of eight highly homologous variants, that appeared characteristic of ankylosing spondylitis blood.

Germline V gene lookup returns CDR1 SGHKS and CDR2 YYEKEE (reference sequence). The V gene lost 5 bases and the J gene lost 5 bases, with 16 bases spanning the gap. The CDR3 is 15 amino acids. A quantitative 5'-RACE method, one with molecular barcodes, was used to make TCR beta libraries. From the 5' RACE reads, TCRdb called clonotypes with MiXCR, one entry per CDR3 protein. Of a few hundred thousand distinct CDR3 sequences listed, under 25% were seen once; the top ten hold 16%. The table lists this clonotype with a few counts. The antigen remains undetermined. The V gene is TRBV5-5, the J gene TRBJ2-2; a possible D gene is TRBD2 (5 bases). Sample: blood, either unsorted or a sorted T cell fraction (not recorded which). This TCR derives from a male donor with ankylosing spondylitis. CDR3: CASSSRGSGTGELFF. The CDR3 DNA reads as TGTGCCAGCAGTAGCAGAGGATCGGGGACCGGGGAGCTGTTTTTT.